This T cell receptor (beta chain) was recorded in a study of cytomegalovirus exposure and HLA in healthy donors. CDR1 LNHDA and CDR2 SQIVND come from the germline V gene (reference sequence). Trimming took off 7 bases at V and 0 bases at J, with 12 bases between the two ends. The CDR3 consists of 14 residues. The PCR used 60 Vbeta and 13 Jbeta primers. Produced via immunoSEQ multiplex PCR; TCRdb's table is partial and in-frame only. The sample records 100,000 to 150,000 clones, about 78% being singletons. The rearrangement links TRBV19 to TRBJ1-1; D perhaps matches TRBD1 (5 bases). Sequenced sample: PBMCs. This sequence was found in a human donor in good health. The CDR3 loop reads CASNPGDLNTEAFF. CDR3 bases: TGTGCCAGTAACCCGGGGGATTTGAACACTGAAGCTTTCTTT.